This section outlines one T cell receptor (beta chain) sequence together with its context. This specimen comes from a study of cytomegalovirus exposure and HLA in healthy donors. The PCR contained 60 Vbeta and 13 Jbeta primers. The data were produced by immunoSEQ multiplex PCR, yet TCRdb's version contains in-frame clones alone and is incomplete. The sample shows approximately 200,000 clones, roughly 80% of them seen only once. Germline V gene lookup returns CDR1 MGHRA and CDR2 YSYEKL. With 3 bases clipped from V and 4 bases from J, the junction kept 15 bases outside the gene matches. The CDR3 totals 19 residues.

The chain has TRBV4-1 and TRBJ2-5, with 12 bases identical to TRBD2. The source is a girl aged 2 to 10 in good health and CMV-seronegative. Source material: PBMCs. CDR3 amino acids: CASSQLSYLAGGMGETQYF. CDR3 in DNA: TGCGCCAGCAGCCAGCTTTCGTACCTAGCGGGGGGGATGGGAGAGACCCAGTACTTC.